What follows describes a single T cell receptor (beta chain). Its antigen is unidentified. The sample comes from a study of cytomegalovirus exposure and HLA in healthy donors. Study-wide results and caveats: Three chains linked to CMV were shown in vitro to be specific for CMV antigens.

The assay was immunoSEQ multiplex PCR, and TCRdb's table has in-frame clones only and misses some. The sample records more than 90,000 clones, about 87% being singletons. Losses at the gene ends were 9 bases for V and 9 bases for J; bases not matched to a gene: 15. Looked up from germline, CDR1 is MRHNA and CDR2 is SNTAGT. The CDR3 is 16 residues long. The donors were part of the validation cohort of fewer than 150 subjects. That cohort was separate from the first cohort, which comprised 500 to 700 subjects. The TCR was taken from a man younger than 35 in good health and CMV-seronegative. Sequencing used PBMCs. The chain uses TRBV6-4 and TRBJ2-1, with 12 nucleotides matching TRBD2. The chain's CDR3 is CASPITAGLAGSEQFF. CDR3 bases: TGTGCCAGTCCGATCACCGCTGGACTAGCGGGAAGTGAGCAGTTCTTC.